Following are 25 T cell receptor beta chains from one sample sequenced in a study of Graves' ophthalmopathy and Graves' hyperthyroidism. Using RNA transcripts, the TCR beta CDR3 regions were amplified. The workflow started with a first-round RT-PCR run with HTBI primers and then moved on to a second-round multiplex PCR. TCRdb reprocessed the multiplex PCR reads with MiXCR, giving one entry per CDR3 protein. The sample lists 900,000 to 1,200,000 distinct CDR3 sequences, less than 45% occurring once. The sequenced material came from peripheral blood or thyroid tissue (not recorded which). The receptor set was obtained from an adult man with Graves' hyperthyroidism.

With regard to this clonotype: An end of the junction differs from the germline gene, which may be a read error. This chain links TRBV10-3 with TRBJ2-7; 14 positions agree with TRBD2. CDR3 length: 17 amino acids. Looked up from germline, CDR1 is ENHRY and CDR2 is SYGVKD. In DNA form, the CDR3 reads TGTGCCAGCAGTTACGACGGGGGACTAGCGGGAGTCTACGAGCAGTACTTC. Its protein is CASSYDGGLAGVYEQYF.

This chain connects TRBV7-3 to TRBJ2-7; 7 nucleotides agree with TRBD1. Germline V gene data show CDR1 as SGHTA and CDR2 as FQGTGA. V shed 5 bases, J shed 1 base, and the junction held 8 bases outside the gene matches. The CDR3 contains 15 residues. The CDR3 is CASSPRDSPSYEQYF. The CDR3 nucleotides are TGTGCCAGCAGCCCACGGGACAGCCCTTCCTACGAGCAGTACTTC.

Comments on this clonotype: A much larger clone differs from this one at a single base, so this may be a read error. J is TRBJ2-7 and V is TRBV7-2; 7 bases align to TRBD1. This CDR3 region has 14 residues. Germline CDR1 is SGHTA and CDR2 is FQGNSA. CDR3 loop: CASSLVDRSHEQHF. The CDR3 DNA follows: TGTGCCAGCAGCTTAGTGGACAGGTCCCACGAGCAGCACTTC. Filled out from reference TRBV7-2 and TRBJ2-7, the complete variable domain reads GAGVSQSPSNKVTEKGKDVELRCDPISGHTALYWYRQSLGQGLEFLIYFQGNSAPDKSGLPSDRFSAERTGGSVSTLTIQRTQQEDSAVYLCASSLVDRSHEQHFGPGTRLTVT.

CDR3 DNA: TGTGCCAGCAGGGATCGGGACAGGGGGCGGGCTGGGGCCAACGTCCTGACTTTC. It codes for CASRDRDRGRAGANVLTF. The chain is built from TRBV10-3 and TRBJ2-6; 12 bases are a match to TRBD1. Germline trimming cut 10 bases from V and 2 bases from J; bases unmatched to any gene: 12. Germline loops: CDR1 ENHRY, CDR2 SYGVKD. CDR3 length equals 18 residues.

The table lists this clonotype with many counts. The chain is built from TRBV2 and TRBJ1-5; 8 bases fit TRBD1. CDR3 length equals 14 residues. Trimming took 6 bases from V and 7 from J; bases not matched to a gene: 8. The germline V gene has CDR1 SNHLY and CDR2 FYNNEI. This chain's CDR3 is CASSLQGGWQPQHF. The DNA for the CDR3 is TGTGCCAGCAGCCTACAGGGGGGGTGGCAGCCCCAGCATTTT.

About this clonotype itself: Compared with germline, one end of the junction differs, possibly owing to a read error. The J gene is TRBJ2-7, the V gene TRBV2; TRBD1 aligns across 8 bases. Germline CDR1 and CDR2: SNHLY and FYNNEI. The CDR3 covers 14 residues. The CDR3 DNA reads TGTGCCAGCAGTTCGGACAGGGTGACCGGGGAGCTGTACTTC. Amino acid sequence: CASSSDRVTGELYF.

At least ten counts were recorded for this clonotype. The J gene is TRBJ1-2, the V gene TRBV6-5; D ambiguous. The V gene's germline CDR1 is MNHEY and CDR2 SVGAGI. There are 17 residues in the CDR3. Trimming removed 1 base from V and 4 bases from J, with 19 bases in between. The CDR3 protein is CASSYYRGSRIGYGYTF. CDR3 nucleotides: TGTGCCAGCAGTTACTACCGCGGTTCGAGGATTGGCTATGGCTACACCTTC.

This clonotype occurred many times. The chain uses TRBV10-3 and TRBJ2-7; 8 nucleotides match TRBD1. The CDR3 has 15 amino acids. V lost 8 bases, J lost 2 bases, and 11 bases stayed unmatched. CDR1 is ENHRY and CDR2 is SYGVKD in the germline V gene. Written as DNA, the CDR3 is TGTGCCATCTCAGGGACAGGCTATCAGGCCTACGAGCAGTACTTC. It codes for CAISGTGYQAYEQYF.

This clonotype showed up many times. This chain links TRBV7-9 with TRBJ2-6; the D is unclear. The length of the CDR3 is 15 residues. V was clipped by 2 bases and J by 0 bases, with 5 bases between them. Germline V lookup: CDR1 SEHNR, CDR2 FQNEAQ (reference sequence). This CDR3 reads CASSLPPSGANVLTF. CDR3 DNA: TGTGCCAGCAGCTTACCGCCCTCTGGGGCCAACGTCCTGACTTTC.

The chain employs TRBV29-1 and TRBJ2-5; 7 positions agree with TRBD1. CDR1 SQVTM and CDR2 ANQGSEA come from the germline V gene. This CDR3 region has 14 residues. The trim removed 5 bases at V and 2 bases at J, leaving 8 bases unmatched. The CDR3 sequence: CSVTGQRFQETQYF. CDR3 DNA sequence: TGCAGCGTTACGGGACAGCGCTTTCAAGAGACCCAGTACTTC.

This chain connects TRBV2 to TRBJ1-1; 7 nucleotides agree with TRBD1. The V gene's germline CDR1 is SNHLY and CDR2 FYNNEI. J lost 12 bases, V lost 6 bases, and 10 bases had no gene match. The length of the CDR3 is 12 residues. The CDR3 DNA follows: TGTGCCAGCAGAACCGACAGGGTGATTACTTTCTTT. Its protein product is CASRTDRVITFF.

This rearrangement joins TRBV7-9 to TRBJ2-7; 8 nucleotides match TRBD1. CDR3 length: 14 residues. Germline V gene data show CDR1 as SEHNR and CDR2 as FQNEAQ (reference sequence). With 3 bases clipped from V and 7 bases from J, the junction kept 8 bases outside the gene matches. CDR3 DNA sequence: TGTGCCAGCAGCTTGGGGACAGGAGTCTTTGAGCAGTACTTC. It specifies CASSLGTGVFEQYF.

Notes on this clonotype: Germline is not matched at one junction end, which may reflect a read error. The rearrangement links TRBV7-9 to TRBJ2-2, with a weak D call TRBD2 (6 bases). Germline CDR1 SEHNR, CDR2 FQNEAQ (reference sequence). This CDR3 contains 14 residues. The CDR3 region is CASSLASNTGGLFF. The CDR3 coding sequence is TGTGCCAGCAGCTTAGCCAGCAACACCGGGGGGCTGTTTTTT. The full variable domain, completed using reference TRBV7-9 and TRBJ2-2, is DTGVSQNPRHKITKRGQNVTFRCDPISEHNRLYWYRQTLGQGPEFLTYFQNEAQLEKSRLLSDRFSAERPKGSFSTLEIQRTEQGDSAMYLCASSLASNTGGLFFGEGSRLTVL.

The CDR3 region is CASIAGSEPLFYGYTF. CDR3 coding DNA: TGTGCCAGCATTGCGGGCAGCGAACCACTTTTCTATGGCTACACCTTC. The J gene is TRBJ1-2, the V gene TRBV28; D remains ambiguous. Germline V lookup: CDR1 MDHEN, CDR2 SYDVKM. The CDR3 runs to 16 residues. V lost 7 bases and J 4 bases, leaving 22 bases between the germline ends.

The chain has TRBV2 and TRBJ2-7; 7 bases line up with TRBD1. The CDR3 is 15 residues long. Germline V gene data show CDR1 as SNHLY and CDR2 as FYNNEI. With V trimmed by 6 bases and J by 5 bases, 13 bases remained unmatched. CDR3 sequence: CASRIGTTGDNEQYF. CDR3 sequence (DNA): TGTGCCAGCAGGATTGGGACAACAGGGGACAACGAGCAGTACTTC.

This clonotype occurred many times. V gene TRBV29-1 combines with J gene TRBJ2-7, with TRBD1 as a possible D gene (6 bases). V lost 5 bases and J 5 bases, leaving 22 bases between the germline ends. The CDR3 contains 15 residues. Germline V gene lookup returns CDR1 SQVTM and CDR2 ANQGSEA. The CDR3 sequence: CSVSVQPGHGDEQYF. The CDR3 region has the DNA TGCAGCGTTTCAGTCCAACCGGGACACGGAGACGAGCAGTACTTC.

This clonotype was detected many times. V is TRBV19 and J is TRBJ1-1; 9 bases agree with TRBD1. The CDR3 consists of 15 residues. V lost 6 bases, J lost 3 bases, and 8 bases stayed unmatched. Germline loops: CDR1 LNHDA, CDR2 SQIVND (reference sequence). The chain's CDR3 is CASSPTGGADTEAFF. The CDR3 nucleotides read TGTGCCAGTAGCCCCACAGGGGGCGCGGACACTGAAGCTTTCTTT.

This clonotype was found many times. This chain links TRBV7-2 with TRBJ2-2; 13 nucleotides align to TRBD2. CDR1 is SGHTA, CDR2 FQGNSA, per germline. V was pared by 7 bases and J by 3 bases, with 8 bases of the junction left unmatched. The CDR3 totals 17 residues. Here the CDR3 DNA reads TGTGCCAGCAAGTCAGGCGGACTAGCGGGAGACACCGGGGAGCTGTTTTTT. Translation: CASKSGGLAGDTGELFF.

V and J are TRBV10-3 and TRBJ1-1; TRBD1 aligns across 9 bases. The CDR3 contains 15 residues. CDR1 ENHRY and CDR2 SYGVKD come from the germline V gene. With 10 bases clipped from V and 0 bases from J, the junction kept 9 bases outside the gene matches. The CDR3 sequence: CASTGQGRLNTEAFF. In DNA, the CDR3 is TGTGCCAGCACCGGACAGGGGCGTTTGAACACTGAAGCTTTCTTT.

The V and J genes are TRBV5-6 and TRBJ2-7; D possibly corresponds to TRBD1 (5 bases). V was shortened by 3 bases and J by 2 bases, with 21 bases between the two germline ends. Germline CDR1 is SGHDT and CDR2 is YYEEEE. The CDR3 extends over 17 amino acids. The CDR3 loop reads CASSSPPGRTFTYEQYF. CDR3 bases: TGTGCCAGCAGCTCACCCCCCGGGCGGACATTTACCTACGAGCAGTACTTC.

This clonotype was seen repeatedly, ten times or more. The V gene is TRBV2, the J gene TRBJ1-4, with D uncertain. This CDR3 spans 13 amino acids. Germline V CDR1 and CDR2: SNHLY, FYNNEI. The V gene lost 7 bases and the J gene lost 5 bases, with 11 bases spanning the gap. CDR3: CASINTGNEKLFF. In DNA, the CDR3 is TGTGCCAGCATTAATACCGGGAATGAAAAACTGTTTTTT.

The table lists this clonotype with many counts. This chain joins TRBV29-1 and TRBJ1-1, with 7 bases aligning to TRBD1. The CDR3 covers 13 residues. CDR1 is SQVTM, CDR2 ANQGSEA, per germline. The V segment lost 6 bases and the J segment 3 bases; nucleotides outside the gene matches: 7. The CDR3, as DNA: TGCAGCGTCGCCGAGACAGGGTACACTGAAGCTTTCTTT. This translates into CSVAETGYTEAFF.

CDR3 region: CASSLEGDSSWQYF. The CDR3 coding sequence is TGTGCCAGCAGTTTAGAGGGGGACTCTTCTTGGCAGTACTTC. The chain recombines TRBV28 with TRBJ2-7; either TRBD1 or TRBD2 may supply D (6 bases each). Germline V gene lookup returns CDR1 MDHEN and CDR2 SYDVKM. V gave up 2 bases and J gave up 9 bases, with 17 bases separating them. This CDR3 is 14 amino acids long.

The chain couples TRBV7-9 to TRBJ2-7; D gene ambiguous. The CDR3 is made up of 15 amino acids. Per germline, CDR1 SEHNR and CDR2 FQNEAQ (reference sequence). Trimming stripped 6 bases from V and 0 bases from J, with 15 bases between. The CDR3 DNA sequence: TGTGCCAGCAGAGACTCCGGCGGCTCCTCCTACGAGCAGTACTTC. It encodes CASRDSGGSSYEQYF.

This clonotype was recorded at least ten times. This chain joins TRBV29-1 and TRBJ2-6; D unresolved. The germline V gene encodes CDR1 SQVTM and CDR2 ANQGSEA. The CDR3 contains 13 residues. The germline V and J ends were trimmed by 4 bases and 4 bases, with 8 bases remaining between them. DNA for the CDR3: TGCAGCGTTGTCAGATCCGGGGCCAACGTCCTGACTTTC. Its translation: CSVVRSGANVLTF.